Following are 2 T cell receptor beta chains from one sample sequenced in a study of T cell repertoires in cytomegalovirus infection. MiXCR, applied by TCRdb to the reads, yields one record per CDR3 protein. The sample holds 210,000 or so distinct CDR3 sequences, 6.5% seen once. Sequenced: PBMCs. These receptors originate from a human donor in good health (CMV status not recorded). Some clones in this sample may be carry-over from other donors' samples.

This clonotype was observed many times. The rearrangement joins TRBV6-5 to TRBJ1-1; 8 bases map to TRBD1. The length of the CDR3 is 14 residues. In germline, CDR1 is MNHEY, CDR2 SVGAGI. V shed 6 bases, J shed 6 bases, and the junction held 9 bases outside the gene matches. CDR3 region: CASRERAGGSEAFF. The CDR3 DNA is TGTGCCAGCAGGGAGCGGGCAGGGGGCTCTGAAGCTTTCTTT.

This clonotype was detected many times. The rearrangement links TRBV7-2 to TRBJ2-2; maybe TRBD1 (8 bases). V was clipped by 0 bases and J by 6 bases, with 23 bases between them. Germline loops: CDR1 SGHTA, CDR2 FQGNSA. The CDR3 extends over 19 amino acids. CDR3 coding DNA: TGTGCCAGCAGCTTAGCCCGGGGAGGGACAGGATATTTGGCCGGGGAGCTGTTTTTT. Its protein product is CASSLARGGTGYLAGELFF.